This T cell receptor (beta chain) derives from a study of CD4+ T cells in melanoma. Study-level results: Diverse differentiation states were reported for melanoma neoantigen-specific CD4+ T cells. A reported correlation linked neoantigen-specific CD4+ T cells to CD8+, macrophage and B cell function.

The data were produced by immunoSEQ multiplex PCR, yet TCRdb's version contains in-frame clones alone and is incomplete. The sample has under 6,500 clones; just under 70% are singletons. With regard to this clone: What it recognizes is unknown.

CDR3 size: 14 residues. Trimming removed 2 bases from V and 3 bases from J, with 11 bases in between. CDR1 is SGHTA and CDR2 is FQGNSA in the germline V gene. This TCR was recovered from a human donor with melanoma. The rearrangement uses TRBV7-2 and TRBJ2-7; D possibly corresponds to TRBD1 (5 bases). Sequencing used cells from a culture (not recorded whether cultured in vitro). Here the CDR3 DNA reads TGTGCCAGCAGCTTAAACGCAGGACACTACGAGCAGTACTTC. Protein: CASSLNAGHYEQYF.